This T cell receptor beta chain was identified in a study of CD8 T cells in ankylosing spondylitis. Study-level points and caveats: Clones linked to disease, bearing a CD8+ phenotype, were relatively rare in peripheral blood. Fewer than 10 highly homologous variants formed a TCR beta motif that appeared characteristic of ankylosing spondylitis blood.

TCRdb re-analysed the 5' RACE reads in MiXCR, keeping a single row per CDR3 protein. The sample has approximately 250,000 distinct CDR3 sequences; 30% to 40% are singletons. Only a few counts were recorded for this clonotype. Antigen specificity is unknown. The CDR3 extends over 13 amino acids. V gave up 11 bases and J gave up 4 bases; unmatched junction bases: 10. The germline CDR1 and CDR2 sequences are ENHRY and SYGVKD. Sequencing was carried out using blood, either unsorted or a sorted T cell fraction (not recorded which). This sequence joins TRBV10-3 and TRBJ2-7; 8 nucleotides line up with TRBD2. The sequence was obtained from a male donor with ankylosing spondylitis or in good health (not recorded which). The CDR3 here is CASGAGGAYEQYF. The DNA for the CDR3 is TGTGCCTCGGGGGCCGGGGGGGCTTACGAGCAGTACTTC.